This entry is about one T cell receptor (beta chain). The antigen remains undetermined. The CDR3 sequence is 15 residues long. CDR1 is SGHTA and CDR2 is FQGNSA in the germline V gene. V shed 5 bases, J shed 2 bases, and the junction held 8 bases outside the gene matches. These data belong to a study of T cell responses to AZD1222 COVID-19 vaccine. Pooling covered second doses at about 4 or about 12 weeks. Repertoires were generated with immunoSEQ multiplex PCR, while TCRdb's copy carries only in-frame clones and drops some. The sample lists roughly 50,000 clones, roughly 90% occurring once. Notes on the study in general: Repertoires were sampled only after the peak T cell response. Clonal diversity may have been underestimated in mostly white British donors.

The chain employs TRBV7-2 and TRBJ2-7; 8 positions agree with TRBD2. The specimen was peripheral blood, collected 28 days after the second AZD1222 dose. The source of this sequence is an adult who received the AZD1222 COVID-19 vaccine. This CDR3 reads CASSPHGGGTYEQYF. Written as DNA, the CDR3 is TGTGCCAGCAGCCCCCACGGGGGGGGTACCTACGAGCAGTACTTC.